This record concerns one T cell receptor beta chain sequence. Using its own MiXCR run on the RT-PCR reads, TCRdb lists one record per CDR3 protein. The sample yields about 540,000 distinct CDR3 sequences, 12% to 15% seen once. The germline gives CDR1 LGHNA, CDR2 YSLEER. The CDR3 length is 17 residues. V gave up 1 base and J gave up 3 bases; unmatched junction bases: 8. This entry is derived from a study of response to subunit inactivated influenza vaccine. The source material was PBMCs from blood, sampled 11 to 12 days after vaccination. The TCR comes from a man in his fifties or sixties who received an inactivated influenza vaccine. The chain links TRBV4-3 to TRBJ2-2, with 7 bases lining up with TRBD2. In nucleotides, the CDR3 is TGCGCCAGCAGCCAAGGTGCCGGGGGGTTGGACACCGGGGAGCTGTTTTTT. Its translation: CASSQGAGGLDTGELFF.